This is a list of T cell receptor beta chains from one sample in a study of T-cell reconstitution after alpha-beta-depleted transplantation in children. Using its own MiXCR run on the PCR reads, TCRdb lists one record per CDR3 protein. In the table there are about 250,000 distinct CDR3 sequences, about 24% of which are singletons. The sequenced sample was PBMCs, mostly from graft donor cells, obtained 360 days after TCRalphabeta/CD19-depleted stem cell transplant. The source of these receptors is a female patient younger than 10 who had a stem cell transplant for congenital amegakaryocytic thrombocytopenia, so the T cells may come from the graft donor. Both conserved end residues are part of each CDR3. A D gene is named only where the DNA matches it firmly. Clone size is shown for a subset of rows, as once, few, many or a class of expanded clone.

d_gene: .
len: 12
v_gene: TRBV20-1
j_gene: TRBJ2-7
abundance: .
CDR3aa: CSARDGFYEQYF
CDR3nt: TGCAGTGCTAGGGATGGATTCTACGAGCAGTACTTC

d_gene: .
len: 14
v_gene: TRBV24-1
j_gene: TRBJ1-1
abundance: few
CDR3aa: CATRARGGNTEAFF
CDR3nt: TGTGCCACCCGAGCTCGGGGAGGGAACACTGAAGCTTTCTTT

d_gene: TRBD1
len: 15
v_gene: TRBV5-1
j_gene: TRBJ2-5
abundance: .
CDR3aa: CASSSKQGRGETQYF
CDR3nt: TGCGCCAGCAGCAGCAAACAGGGGCGCGGGGAGACCCAGTACTTC

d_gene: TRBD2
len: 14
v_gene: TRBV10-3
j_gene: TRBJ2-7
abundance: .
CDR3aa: CAISELAGVGEQYF
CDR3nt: TGTGCCATCAGTGAGTTAGCGGGAGTGGGGGAGCAGTACTTC

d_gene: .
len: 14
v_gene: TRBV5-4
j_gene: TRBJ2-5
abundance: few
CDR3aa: CASSLGTVKETQYF
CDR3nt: TGTGCCAGCAGCTTGGGGACAGTAAAAGAGACCCAGTACTTC

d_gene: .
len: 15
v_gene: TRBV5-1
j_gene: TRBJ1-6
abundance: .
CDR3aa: CASSLGGVLDSPLHF
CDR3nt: TGCGCCAGCAGCTTGGGAGGGGTTCTCGATTCACCCCTCCACTTT

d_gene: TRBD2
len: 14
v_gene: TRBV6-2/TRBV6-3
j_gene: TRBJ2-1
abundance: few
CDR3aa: CASKVSGGGNEQFF
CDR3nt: TGTGCCAGCAAAGTCAGCGGGGGGGGGAATGAGCAGTTCTTC

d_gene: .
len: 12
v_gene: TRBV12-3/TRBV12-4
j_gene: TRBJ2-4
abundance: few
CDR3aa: CALKKGGVIQYF
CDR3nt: TGTGCCCTTAAAAAGGGCGGGGTCATTCAGTACTTC

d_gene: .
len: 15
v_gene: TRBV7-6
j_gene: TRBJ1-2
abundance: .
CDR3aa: CASSRGRDAEYGYTF
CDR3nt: TGTGCCAGCAGCCGCGGACGGGATGCGGAGTATGGCTACACCTTC

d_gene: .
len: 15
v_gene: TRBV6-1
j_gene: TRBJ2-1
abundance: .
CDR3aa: CASSGRQKTYNEQFF
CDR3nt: TGTGCCAGCAGTGGCAGACAGAAAACCTACAATGAGCAGTTCTTC

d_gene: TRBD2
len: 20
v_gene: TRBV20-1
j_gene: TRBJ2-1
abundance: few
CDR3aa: CSARDPLLRGGAKGIDEQFF
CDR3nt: TGCAGTGCTAGAGATCCATTGTTACGCGGGGGGGCGAAAGGGATAGATGAGCAGTTCTTC

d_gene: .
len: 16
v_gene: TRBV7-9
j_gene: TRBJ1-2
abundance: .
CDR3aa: CASSSQLKQGGYGYTF
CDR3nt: TGTGCCAGCAGCTCACAACTTAAACAGGGCGGCTATGGCTACACCTTC

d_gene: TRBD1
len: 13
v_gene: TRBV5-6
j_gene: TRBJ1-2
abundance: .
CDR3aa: CASSLDRASVDTF
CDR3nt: TGTGCCAGCAGCTTAGACAGGGCTTCTGTGGACACCTTC

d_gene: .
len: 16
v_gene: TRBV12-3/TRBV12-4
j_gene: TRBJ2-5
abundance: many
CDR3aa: CASSLVLVSKQETQYF
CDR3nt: TGTGCCAGCAGTTTAGTTTTAGTCTCCAAACAAGAGACCCAGTACTTC

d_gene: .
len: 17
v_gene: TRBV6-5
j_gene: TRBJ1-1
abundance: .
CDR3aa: CASSYRYPLGVGTEAFF
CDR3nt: TGTGCCAGCAGTTACCGCTACCCACTGGGAGTGGGCACTGAAGCTTTCTTT

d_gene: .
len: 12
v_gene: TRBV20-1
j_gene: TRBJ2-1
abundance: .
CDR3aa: CSARELRNEQFF
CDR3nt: TGCAGTGCTAGAGAACTACGCAATGAGCAGTTCTTC

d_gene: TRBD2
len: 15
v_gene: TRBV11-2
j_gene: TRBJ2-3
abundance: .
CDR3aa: CASSPISGRTDTQYF
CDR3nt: TGTGCCAGCAGTCCCATTAGCGGGCGCACAGATACGCAGTATTTT

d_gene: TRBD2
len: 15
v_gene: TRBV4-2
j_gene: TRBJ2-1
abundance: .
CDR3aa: CASSRTSGLYNEQFF
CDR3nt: TGTGCCAGCAGTCGGACTAGCGGGCTTTACAATGAGCAGTTCTTC

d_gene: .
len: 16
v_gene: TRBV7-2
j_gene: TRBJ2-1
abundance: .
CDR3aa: CASSLIWGPSLNEQFF
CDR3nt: TGTGCCAGCAGCCTTATATGGGGTCCATCCCTGAATGAGCAGTTCTTC

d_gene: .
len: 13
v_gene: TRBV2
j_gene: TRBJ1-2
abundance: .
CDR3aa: CASSGTEAYGYTF
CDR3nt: TGTGCCAGCAGTGGGACAGAAGCCTATGGCTACACCTTC

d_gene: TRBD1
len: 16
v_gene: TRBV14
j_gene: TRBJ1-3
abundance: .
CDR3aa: CASSEDRGRPGNTIYF
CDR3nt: TGTGCCAGCAGCGAGGACAGGGGGCGCCCTGGAAACACCATATATTTT

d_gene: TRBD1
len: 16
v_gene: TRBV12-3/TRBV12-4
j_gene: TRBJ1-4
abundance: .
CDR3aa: CASSLAPGQGTEKLFF
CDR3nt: TGTGCCAGCAGTTTAGCGCCCGGACAGGGGACTGAAAAACTGTTTTTT

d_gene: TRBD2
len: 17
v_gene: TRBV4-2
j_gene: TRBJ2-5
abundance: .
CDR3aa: CASSQGEVAGGQETQYF
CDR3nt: TGTGCCAGCAGCCAAGGGGAGGTAGCGGGAGGGCAAGAGACCCAGTACTTC

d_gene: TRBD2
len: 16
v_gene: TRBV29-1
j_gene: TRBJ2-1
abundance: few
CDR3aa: CSVGLGGGRARGEQFF
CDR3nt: TGCAGCGTTGGGCTGGGGGGAGGGAGGGCCCGGGGTGAGCAGTTCTTC

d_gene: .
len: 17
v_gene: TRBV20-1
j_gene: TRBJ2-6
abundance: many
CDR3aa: CSAKDQGQTSGANVLTF
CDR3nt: TGCAGTGCTAAAGATCAGGGACAAACCTCTGGGGCCAACGTCCTGACTTTC

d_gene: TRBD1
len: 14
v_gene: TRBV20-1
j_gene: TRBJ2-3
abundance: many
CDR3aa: CSANTGGDTDTQYF
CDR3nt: TGCAGTGCTAATACAGGGGGCGACACAGATACGCAGTATTTT

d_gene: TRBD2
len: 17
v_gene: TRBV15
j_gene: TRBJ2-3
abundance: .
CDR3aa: CATSRDRYAGGTDTQYF
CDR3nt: TGTGCCACCAGCAGAGATCGATACGCGGGAGGCACAGATACGCAGTATTTT

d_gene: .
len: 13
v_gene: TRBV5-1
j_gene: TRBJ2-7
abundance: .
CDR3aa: CASSLENNYEQYF
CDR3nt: TGCGCCAGCAGCTTGGAAAACAACTACGAGCAGTACTTC

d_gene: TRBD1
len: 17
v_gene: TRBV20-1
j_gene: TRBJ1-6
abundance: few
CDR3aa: CSARDTGGGTYNSPLHF
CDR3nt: TGCAGTGCTAGAGATACAGGGGGCGGTACCTATAATTCACCCCTCCACTTT

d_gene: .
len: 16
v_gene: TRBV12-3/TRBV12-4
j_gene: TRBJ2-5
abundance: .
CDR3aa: CASSFTGGQRAGTQYF
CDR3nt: TGTGCCAGCAGTTTCACGGGAGGACAGCGGGCGGGGACCCAGTACTTC

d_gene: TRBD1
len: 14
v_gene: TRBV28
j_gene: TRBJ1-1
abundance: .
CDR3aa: CASSLGQWAAEAFF
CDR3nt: TGTGCCAGCAGTCTGGGACAGTGGGCAGCTGAAGCTTTCTTT

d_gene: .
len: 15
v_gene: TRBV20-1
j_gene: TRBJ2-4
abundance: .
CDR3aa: CSASPLILAKNIQYF
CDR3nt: TGCAGTGCTAGTCCGTTGATCCTAGCCAAAAACATTCAGTACTTC

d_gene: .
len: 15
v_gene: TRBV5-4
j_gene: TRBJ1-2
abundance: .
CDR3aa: CASSSGQYTNYGYTF
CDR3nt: TGTGCCAGCAGCTCAGGACAGTACACTAACTATGGCTACACCTTC

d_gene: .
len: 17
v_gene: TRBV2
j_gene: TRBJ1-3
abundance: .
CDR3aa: CASSVFGTPASGNTIYF
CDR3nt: TGTGCCAGCAGTGTATTCGGGACCCCGGCCTCTGGGAACACCATATATTTT

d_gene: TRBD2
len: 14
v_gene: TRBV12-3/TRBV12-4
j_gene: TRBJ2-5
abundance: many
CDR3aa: CASSLSGGAETQYF
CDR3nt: TGTGCCAGCAGCCTTAGCGGGGGGGCTGAGACCCAGTACTTC

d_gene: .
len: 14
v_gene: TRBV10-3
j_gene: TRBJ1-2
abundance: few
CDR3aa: CAISVHREDYGYTF
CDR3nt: TGTGCCATCAGTGTGCACAGGGAGGACTATGGCTACACCTTC

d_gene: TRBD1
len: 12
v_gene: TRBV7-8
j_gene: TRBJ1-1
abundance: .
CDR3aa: CASSTGTAEAFF
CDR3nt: TGTGCCAGCAGCACAGGGACAGCCGAAGCTTTCTTT

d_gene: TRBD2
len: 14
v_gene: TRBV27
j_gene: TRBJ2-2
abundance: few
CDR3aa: CASKAGAGSGELFF
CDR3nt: TGTGCCAGCAAAGCGGGGGCCGGCTCCGGGGAGCTGTTTTTT

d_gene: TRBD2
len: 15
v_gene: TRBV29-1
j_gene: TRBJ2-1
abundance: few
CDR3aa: CSVVYLAGAYNEQFF
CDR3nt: TGCAGCGTTGTTTACCTAGCGGGGGCATACAATGAGCAGTTCTTC

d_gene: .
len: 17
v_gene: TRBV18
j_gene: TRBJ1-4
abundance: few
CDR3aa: CASSPFAGDATNEKLFF
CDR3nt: TGTGCCAGCTCACCTTTCGCGGGAGATGCAACTAATGAAAAACTGTTTTTT

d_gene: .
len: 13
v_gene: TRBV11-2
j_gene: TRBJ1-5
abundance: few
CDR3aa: CASSLDTLQPQHF
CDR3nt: TGTGCCAGCAGCTTGGACACCCTGCAGCCCCAGCATTTT

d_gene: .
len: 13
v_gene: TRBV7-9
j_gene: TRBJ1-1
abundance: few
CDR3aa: CASSLLATTEAFF
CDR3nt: TGTGCCAGCAGCTTACTCGCCACCACTGAAGCTTTCTTT

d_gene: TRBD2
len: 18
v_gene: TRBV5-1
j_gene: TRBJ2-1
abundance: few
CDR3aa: CASSLAGLAISSYNEQFF
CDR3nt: TGCGCCAGCAGCTTGGCGGGACTAGCGATAAGCTCCTACAATGAGCAGTTCTTC

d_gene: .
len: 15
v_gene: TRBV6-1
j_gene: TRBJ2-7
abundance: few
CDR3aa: CASRRTLQGSYEQYF
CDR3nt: TGTGCCAGCAGGCGAACGCTTCAGGGATCCTACGAGCAGTACTTC

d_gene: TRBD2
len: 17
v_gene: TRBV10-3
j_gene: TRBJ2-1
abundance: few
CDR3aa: CAISPVVAGVAVNEQFF
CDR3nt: TGTGCCATCAGTCCCGTGGTAGCGGGAGTTGCGGTCAATGAGCAGTTCTTC

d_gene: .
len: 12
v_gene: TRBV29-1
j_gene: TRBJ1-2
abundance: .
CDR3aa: CSVMTDNYGYTF
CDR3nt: TGCAGCGTGATGACAGATAACTATGGCTACACCTTC

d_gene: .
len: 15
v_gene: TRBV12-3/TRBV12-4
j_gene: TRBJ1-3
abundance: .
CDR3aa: CASSSSDTSGNTIYF
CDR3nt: TGTGCCAGCAGTTCCTCGGACACCTCTGGAAACACCATATATTTT

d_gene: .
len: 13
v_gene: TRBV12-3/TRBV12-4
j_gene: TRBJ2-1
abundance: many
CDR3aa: CASSLVGGNEQFF
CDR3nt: TGTGCCAGCAGTTTAGTGGGTGGGAATGAGCAGTTCTTC

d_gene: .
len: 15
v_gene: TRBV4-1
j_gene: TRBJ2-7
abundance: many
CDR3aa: CASSQDRGTPYEQYF
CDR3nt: TGCGCCAGCAGCCAAGATCGGGGGACCCCCTACGAGCAGTACTTC

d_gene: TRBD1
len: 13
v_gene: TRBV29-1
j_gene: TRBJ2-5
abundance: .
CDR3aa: CSVEADREETQYF
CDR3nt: TGCAGCGTTGAAGCGGACAGGGAAGAGACCCAGTACTTC

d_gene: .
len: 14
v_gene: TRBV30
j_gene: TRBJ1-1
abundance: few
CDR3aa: CAWSRGEANTEAFF
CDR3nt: TGTGCCTGGAGCCGCGGGGAGGCGAACACTGAAGCTTTCTTT

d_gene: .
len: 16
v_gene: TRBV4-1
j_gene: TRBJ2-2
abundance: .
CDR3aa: CASSQVRVLWPGELFF
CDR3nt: TGCGCCAGCAGCCAAGTTCGGGTATTATGGCCCGGGGAGCTGTTTTTT